This entry describes one T cell receptor (beta chain). Authors' methods: Nucleated cell number was recorded as an estimate derived from reference gene primer amplification. Libraries were prepared by immunoSEQ multiplex PCR; TCRdb keeps only in-frame clonotypes and omits some of them. V and J calls and clone size come straight from that table; D and trimming were deduced from the DNA. This sample has about 480,000 clones, with about 89% found just once. After removal of 5 bases from V and 5 bases from J, the junction contained 4 bases not matched to a gene. This CDR3 spans 15 amino acids. Germline CDR1 and CDR2: SGHAT and FQNNGV. These data belong to a study of blood T cell repertoires in COVID-19. Looking at the study overall: COVID-19 samples collected from the United States, Italy and Spain covered acute and convalescent phases. The analysed material was cDNA or gDNA that came from T cells, B-cell-depleted T cells, or PBMCs.

Sequenced sample: peripheral blood. This chain links TRBV11-2 with TRBJ1-6; the match to TRBD1 covers 9 bases. The source is a woman between 25 and 40 years old with acute or convalescent COVID-19. The chain's CDR3 is CASSPQGANNSPLHF. The CDR3 DNA reads TGTGCCAGCAGCCCACAGGGGGCGAATAATTCACCCCTCCACTTT.